The clone carrying this T cell receptor (beta chain) turned up a few times. Its target is unknown. These data come from a study of cytomegalovirus exposure and HLA in healthy donors. Across the whole study: Of around 400 genotyped donors, roughly 81% grouped in the Caucasian-associated ancestry cluster.

PCR primers comprised 60 Vbeta and 13 Jbeta primers. Generated by immunoSEQ multiplex PCR, the TCRdb table keeps only in-frame clones and is missing some. The sample has 200,000 or so clones, approximately 78% seen once; the top ten hold over 5%. Regarding the study as a whole: CMV serostatus stood as the only immune exposure information on hand. Analysis was performed later, and it showed HLA-associated TCR beta chains to be more clonally expanded than equally common others.

CDR3 size: 14 residues. The J segment lost 8 bases and the V segment lost 8 bases, leaving 5 bases of the junction unmatched. CDR1 is LNHDA, CDR2 SQIVND, per germline (reference sequence). This chain links TRBV19 with TRBJ2-1; TRBD2 agrees at 14 bases. The sequence was obtained from a woman aged 45-65 years in good health and CMV-seropositive. The sequencing input was PBMCs. The CDR3 loop reads CASPGLAGDHEQFF. Written as DNA, the CDR3 is TGTGCCAGTCCGGGACTAGCGGGAGACCATGAGCAGTTCTTC.